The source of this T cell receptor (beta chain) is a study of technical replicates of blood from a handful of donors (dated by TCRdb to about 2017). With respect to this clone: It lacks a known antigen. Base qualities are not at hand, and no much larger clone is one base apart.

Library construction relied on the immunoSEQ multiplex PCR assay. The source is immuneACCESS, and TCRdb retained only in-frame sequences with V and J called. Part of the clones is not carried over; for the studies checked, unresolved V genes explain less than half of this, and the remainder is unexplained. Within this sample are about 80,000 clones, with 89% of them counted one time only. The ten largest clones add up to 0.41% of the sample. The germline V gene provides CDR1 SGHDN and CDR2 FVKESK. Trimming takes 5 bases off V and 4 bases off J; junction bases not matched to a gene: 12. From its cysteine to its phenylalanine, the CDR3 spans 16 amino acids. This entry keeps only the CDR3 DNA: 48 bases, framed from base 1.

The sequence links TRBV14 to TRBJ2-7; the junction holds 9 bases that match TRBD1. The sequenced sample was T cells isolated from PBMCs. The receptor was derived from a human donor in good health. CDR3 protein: CASSAAYGTGFYEQYF. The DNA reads TGTGCCAGCAGCGCTGCCTACGGGACAGGGTTTTACGAGCAGTACTTC.